These 4 T cell receptor beta chains share one sample of origin, sequenced in a study of blood T cell repertoires in COVID-19. Sequencing was performed with immunoSEQ multiplex PCR; in TCRdb, only in-frame clones are kept and a portion is missing. This sample has around 70,000 clones, with around 90% found just once. Specimen: peripheral blood. Receptors originate from a human donor in a cohort sampled during active COVID-19.

The chain has TRBV12-3 or TRBV12-4 and TRBJ2-5, with 8 bases matching TRBD1. V trimming: 7 bases; J trimming: 5 bases; junction bases outside the gene matches: 6. The CDR3 consists of 13 residues. DNA of the CDR3: TGTGCCAGCAAAACGGGACAGGTTGAGACCCAGTACTTC. Protein product: CASKTGQVETQYF.

This clone was seen a handful of times. The chain recombines TRBV11-3 with TRBJ1-5; 10 bases are a match to TRBD1. Germline V gives CDR1 SGHNT, CDR2 YENEEA. The CDR3 contains 20 residues. Losses at the gene ends were 1 base for V and 0 bases for J; bases not matched to a gene: 12. CDR3 DNA sequence: TGTGCCAGCAGCTTAGGGGGACAGGGGATGGAAGAATATAGCAATCAGCCCCAGCATTTT. Encoded protein: CASSLGGQGMEEYSNQPQHF.

This chain uses TRBV30 with TRBJ2-1; 10 bases are a match to TRBD1. Per the germline V gene, CDR1 is GTSNPN and CDR2 is SVGIG (reference sequence). V gave up 3 bases and J gave up 6 bases; unmatched junction bases: 8. The CDR3 totals 15 residues. CDR3 region: CAWRFRDRGLNEQFF. Here the CDR3 DNA reads TGTGCCTGGAGGTTCCGGGACAGGGGACTCAATGAGCAGTTCTTC. The full variable domain, rest sourced from reference TRBV30 and TRBJ2-1, is SQTIHQWPATLVQPVGSPLSLECTVEGTSNPNLYWYRQAAGRGLQLLFYSVGIGQISSEVPQNLSASRPQDRQFILSSKKLLLSDSGFYLCAWRFRDRGLNEQFFGPGTRLTVL.

V usage is TRBV27 and J usage is TRBJ2-1; TRBD1 aligns across 8 bases. This CDR3 is built from 17 residues. From germline, CDR1 is MNHEY and CDR2 SMNVEV (reference sequence). V gave up 2 bases and J gave up 2 bases; unmatched junction bases: 8. For the CDR3, the DNA is TGTGCCAGCAGTTTACCCCCGCAGGGGGCAGCCTACAATGAGCAGTTCTTC. It encodes CASSLPPQGAAYNEQFF.